This T cell receptor beta chain was found in a study of control samples from healthy donors and cancer patients (dated by TCRdb to 2020 to 2022). The CDR3 starts with the cysteine, ends with the phenylalanine, and has 16 residues. Of the read, only the CDR3 DNA is kept; its 48 bases are in frame from base 1. Between the V and J ends, shortened by 6 bases and 1 base respectively, the junction contains 18 bases. For CDR1 and CDR2, the germline V gene lists MNHEY and SVGEGT. Worth noting for this clone: What antigen it recognizes has not been identified.

Libraries came from the immunoSEQ multiplex PCR assay. As stored in TCRdb, this immuneACCESS dataset retains in-frame rearrangements with V and J assigned. A fraction of the clones does not appear; measured against another copy, unresolved V genes explain less than half of the discrepancy, and the remainder lacks a known reason. The sample's records list 150,000 to 200,000 clones. The ten largest clones add up to less than 2.5% of the sample. The chain was built from TRBV6-2 or TRBV6-3 and TRBJ1-2; the D gene lacks a confident call. The sequenced sample consisted of blood. The sequence was collected from a woman in her 30s in good health. The DNA sequence is as follows: TGTGCCAGCAGCGCCGGGCCCACCCGACATAACTATGGCTACACCTTC. Its protein product is CASSAGPTRHNYGYTF.